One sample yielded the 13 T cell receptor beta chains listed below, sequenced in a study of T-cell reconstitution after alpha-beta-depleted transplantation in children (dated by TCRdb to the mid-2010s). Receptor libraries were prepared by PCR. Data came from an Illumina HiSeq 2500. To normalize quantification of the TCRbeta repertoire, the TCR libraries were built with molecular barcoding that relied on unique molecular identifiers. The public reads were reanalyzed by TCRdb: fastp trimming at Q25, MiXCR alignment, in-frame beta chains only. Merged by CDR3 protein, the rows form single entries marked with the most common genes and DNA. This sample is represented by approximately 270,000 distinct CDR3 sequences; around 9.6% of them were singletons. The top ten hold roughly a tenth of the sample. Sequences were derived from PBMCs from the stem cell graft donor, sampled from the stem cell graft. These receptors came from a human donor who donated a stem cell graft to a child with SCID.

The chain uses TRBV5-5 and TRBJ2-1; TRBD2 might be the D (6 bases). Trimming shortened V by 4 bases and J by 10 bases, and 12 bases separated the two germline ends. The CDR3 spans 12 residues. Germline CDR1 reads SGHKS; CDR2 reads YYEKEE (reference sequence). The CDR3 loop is CASSPDRGEQFF. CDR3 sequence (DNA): TGTGCCAGCAGCCCCGACCGGGGGGAGCAGTTCTTC.

The CDR3 region has the DNA TGTGCCAGCAGTGATACGGGGGCGTGTGGTGAGCAGTTCTTC. This gives the protein CASSDTGACGEQFF. The chain has TRBV6-4 and TRBJ2-1, with D perhaps being TRBD1 or TRBD2 (6 bases each). In germline, CDR1 is MRHNA, CDR2 SNTAGT. V gave up 3 bases and J gave up 9 bases, with 15 bases separating them. The length of the CDR3 is 14 residues.

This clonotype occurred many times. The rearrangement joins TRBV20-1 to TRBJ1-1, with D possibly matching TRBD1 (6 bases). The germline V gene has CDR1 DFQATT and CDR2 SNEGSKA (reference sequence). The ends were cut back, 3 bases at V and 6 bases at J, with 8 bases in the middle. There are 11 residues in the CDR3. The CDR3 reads CSARWGPEAFF. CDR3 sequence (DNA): TGCAGTGCTAGGTGGGGGCCTGAAGCTTTCTTT.

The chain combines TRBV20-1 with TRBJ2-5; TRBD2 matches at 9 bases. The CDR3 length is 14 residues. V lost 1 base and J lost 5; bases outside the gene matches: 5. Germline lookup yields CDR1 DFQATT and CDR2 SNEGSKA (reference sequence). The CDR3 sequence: CSARGAGGAETQYF. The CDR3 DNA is TGCAGTGCTAGAGGGGCGGGGGGGGCGGAGACCCAGTACTTC.

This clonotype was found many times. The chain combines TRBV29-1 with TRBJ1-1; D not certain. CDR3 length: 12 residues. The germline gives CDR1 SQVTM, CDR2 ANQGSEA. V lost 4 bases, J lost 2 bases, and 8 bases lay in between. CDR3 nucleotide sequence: TGCAGCGTTGGGATGAGCAACACTGAAGCTTTCTTT. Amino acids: CSVGMSNTEAFF.

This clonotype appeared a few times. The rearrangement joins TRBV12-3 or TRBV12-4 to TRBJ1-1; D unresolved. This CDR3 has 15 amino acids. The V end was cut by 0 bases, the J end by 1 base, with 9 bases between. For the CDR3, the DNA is TGTGCCAGCAGTTTAGCGCTAAGACAGAACACTGAAGCTTTCTTT. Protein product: CASSLALRQNTEAFF.

The DNA of the CDR3 is TGTGCCAGCACTCTTCCGGAGTACAGGGGTGGAGAGACCCAGTACTTC. Its translation is CASTLPEYRGGETQYF. This chain connects TRBV12-3 or TRBV12-4 to TRBJ2-5; 7 bases are shared with TRBD1. V lost 7 bases to trimming and J lost 4 bases; unmatched junction nucleotides: 15. This CDR3 has 16 amino acids.

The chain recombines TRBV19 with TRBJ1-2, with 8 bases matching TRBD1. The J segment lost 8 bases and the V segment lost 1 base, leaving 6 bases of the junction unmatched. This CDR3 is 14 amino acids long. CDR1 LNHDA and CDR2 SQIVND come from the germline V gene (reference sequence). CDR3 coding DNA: TGTGCCAGTAGTATAGTCGGACAGGGTCGCGGCTACACCTTC. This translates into CASSIVGQGRGYTF.

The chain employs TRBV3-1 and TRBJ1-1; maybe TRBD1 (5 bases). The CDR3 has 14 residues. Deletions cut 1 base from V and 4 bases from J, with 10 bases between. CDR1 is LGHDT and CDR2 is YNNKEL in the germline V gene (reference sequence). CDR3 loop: CASSQGGVGTEAFF. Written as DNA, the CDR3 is TGTGCCAGCAGCCAAGGAGGGGTGGGCACTGAAGCTTTCTTT.

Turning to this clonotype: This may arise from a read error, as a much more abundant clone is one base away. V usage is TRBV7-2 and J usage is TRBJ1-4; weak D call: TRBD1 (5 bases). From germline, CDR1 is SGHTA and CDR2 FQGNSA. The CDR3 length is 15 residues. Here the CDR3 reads CASSRSVNPEGKLVF. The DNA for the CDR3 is TGTGCCAGCAGCAGGTCCGTTAATCCTGAGGGGAAACTGGTTTTT.

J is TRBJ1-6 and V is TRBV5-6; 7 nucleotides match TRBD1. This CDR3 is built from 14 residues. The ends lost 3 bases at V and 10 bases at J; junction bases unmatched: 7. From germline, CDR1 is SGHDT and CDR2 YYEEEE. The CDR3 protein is CASSSRQGRSPLHF. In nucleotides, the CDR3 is TGTGCCAGCAGCTCTCGACAGGGACGATCACCCCTCCACTTT.

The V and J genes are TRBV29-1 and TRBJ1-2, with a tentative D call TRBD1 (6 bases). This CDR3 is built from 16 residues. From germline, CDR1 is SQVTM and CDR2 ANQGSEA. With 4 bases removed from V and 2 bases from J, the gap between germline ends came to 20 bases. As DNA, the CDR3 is TGCAGCGTTGTACTTTCACCGGAGGGGACAAACTATGGCTACACCTTC. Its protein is CSVVLSPEGTNYGYTF.

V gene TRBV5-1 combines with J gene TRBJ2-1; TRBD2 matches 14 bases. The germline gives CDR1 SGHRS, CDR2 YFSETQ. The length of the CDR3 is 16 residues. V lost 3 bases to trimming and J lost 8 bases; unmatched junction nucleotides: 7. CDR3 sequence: CASSWGTSGGSHEQFF. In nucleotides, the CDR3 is TGCGCCAGCAGCTGGGGGACTAGCGGGGGTTCCCATGAGCAGTTCTTC.